These 19 T cell receptor beta chains share one sample of origin, sequenced in a study of CD8+ T cells in alopecia areata. cDNA reverse transcribed from extracted RNA served as the sequencing template. Some clones are missing from TCRdb's copy, which holds only in-frame ones; the method was immunoSEQ multiplex PCR. The sample consists of hundreds of thousands of clones, 45% to 70% of them appearing once. Treatment of the sample: oral pan-JAK inhibitor, 5-10 mg twice daily. Specimen: CD4+ T cells sorted from blood, collected around week 53, from a patient treated with tofacitinib. All receptors come from a human donor with alopecia areata.

This clone turned up a few times. V and J are TRBV7-9 and TRBJ2-2; D is unresolved. V was cut by 3 bases and J by 3 bases, with 5 bases left in between. The CDR3 consists of 13 residues. From germline, CDR1 is SEHNR and CDR2 FQNEAQ (reference sequence). CDR3 sequence reads: CASSFPYTGELFF. CDR3 bases: TGTGCCAGCAGCTTCCCTTACACCGGGGAGCTGTTTTTT.

V gene TRBV5-6 combines with J gene TRBJ2-1; D unresolved. Germline V gene sequence: CDR1 SGHDT, CDR2 YYEEEE. Trimming shortened V by 4 bases and J by 9 bases, and 17 bases separated the two germline ends. The CDR3 contains 14 residues. CDR3 nucleotides: TGTGCCAGCAGCCGACCGGACCGCCGGACTGAGCAGTTCTTC. The encoded protein is CASSRPDRRTEQFF. Complete variable domain (other parts from reference TRBV5-6 and TRBJ2-1): DAGVTQSPTHLIKTRGQQVTLRCSPKSGHDTVSWYQQALGQGPQFIFQYYEEEERQRGNFPDRFSGHQFPNYSSELNVNALLLGDSALYLCASSRPDRRTEQFFGPGTRLTVL.

The sample holds a few counts of this clone. The V gene is TRBV5-4, the J gene TRBJ1-2; no clear D. Germline V gene sequence: CDR1 SGHNT, CDR2 YYREEE (reference sequence). The CDR3 length is 13 residues. The V end was cut by 0 bases, the J end by 8 bases, with 11 bases between. Here the CDR3 DNA reads TGTGCCAGCAGCTTGGAAGGGAACAGAGGCTACACCTTC. Translated, it gives CASSLEGNRGYTF.

This clone appeared many times. The chain combines TRBV27 with TRBJ2-3; 10 bases are shared with TRBD2. CDR1 is MNHEY and CDR2 is SMNVEV in the germline V gene (reference sequence). The junction had 12 bases not matched to a gene; V was cut back by 0 bases and J by 3 bases. This CDR3 spans 19 amino acids. CDR3 residues: CASSLSRLAGDMVTDTQYF. The CDR3 region has the DNA TGTGCCAGCAGTTTATCTCGCCTAGCGGGGGATATGGTAACAGATACGCAGTATTTT.

The chain joins TRBV9 to TRBJ2-5; a weak D match, TRBD2 (6 bases). The CDR3 is 15 amino acids. Per germline, CDR1 SGDLS and CDR2 YYNGEE. The ends were cut back, 0 bases at V and 1 base at J, with 10 bases in the middle. CDR3 in amino acids: CASSVAAGRQETQYF. In DNA, the CDR3 is TGTGCCAGCAGCGTAGCAGCGGGCCGCCAAGAGACCCAGTACTTC.

This chain joins TRBV11-2 and TRBJ1-4; 9 nucleotides match TRBD1. CDR1 SGHAT and CDR2 FQNNGV come from the germline V gene. CDR3 length: 14 amino acids. The ends lost 8 bases at V and 7 bases at J; junction bases unmatched: 8. CDR3 nucleotides: TGTGCCAGCGGCCGGACAGGGGTTGGTGAAAAACTGTTTTTT. Residues: CASGRTGVGEKLFF.

The chain employs TRBV6-5 and TRBJ2-3; possibly TRBD2 for D (6 bases). The ends were cut back, 0 bases at V and 5 bases at J, with 15 bases in the middle. Germline V gene lookup returns CDR1 MNHEY and CDR2 SVGAGI. The CDR3 is 16 amino acids. The CDR3 here is CASSYSPRGYGDTQYF. CDR3 nucleotide sequence: TGTGCCAGCAGTTACTCGCCGCGGGGCTATGGAGATACGCAGTATTTT.

The chain employs TRBV29-1 and TRBJ2-5; possibly TRBD1 for D (6 bases). Trimming removed 2 bases at V and 5 bases at J, with 15 bases between. The germline V gene encodes CDR1 SQVTM and CDR2 ANQGSEA. CDR3 length: 14 residues. CDR3 sequence: CSVESATRGETQYF. In nucleotides, the CDR3 is TGCAGCGTTGAATCAGCCACCAGGGGCGAGACCCAGTACTTC.

This clone was seen more than once but under ten times. A far larger clone is a single base away, which makes a read error likely. The rearrangement links TRBV6-1 to TRBJ1-5; the D gene is possibly TRBD1 (5 bases). With 8 bases removed from V and 4 bases from J, the gap between germline ends came to 15 bases. The germline V gene has CDR1 MNHNS and CDR2 SASEGT. The CDR3 consists of 14 residues. CDR3: CASGWGTGNQPQHF. CDR3 nucleotides: TGTGCCAGCGGTTGGGGGACCGGGAATCAGCCCCAGCATTTT.

This clone has a handful of counts. The genes are TRBV14 and TRBJ2-5, with D maybe TRBD2 (5 bases). The CDR3 has 13 residues. Germline values: CDR1 SGHDN, CDR2 FVKESK. V lost 5 bases and J 1 base, leaving 8 bases between the germline ends. This chain's CDR3 is CASSRGLQETQYF. In DNA, the CDR3 is TGTGCCAGCAGCAGAGGACTCCAAGAGACCCAGTACTTC.

The V call is TRBV29-1, the J call TRBJ1-1; weak D call: TRBD1 (5 bases). Germline V gene sequence: CDR1 SQVTM, CDR2 ANQGSEA. V lost 3 bases and J 4 bases, leaving 12 bases between the germline ends. The CDR3 is 13 residues long. CDR3 nucleotide sequence: TGCAGCGTTGACAGGGATTGGGGCACTGAAGCTTTCTTT. It is translated as CSVDRDWGTEAFF.

The V call is TRBV30, the J call TRBJ2-2; no reliable D call. Trimming left V 3 bases short and J 6 bases short, with 5 bases between. From germline, CDR1 is GTSNPN and CDR2 SVGIG (reference sequence). CDR3 length: 11 amino acids. CDR3 protein: CAWSRAGELFF. For the CDR3, the DNA is TGTGCCTGGAGCCGAGCCGGGGAGCTGTTTTTT.

This clone was seen just once. This chain joins TRBV7-2 and TRBJ1-5; TRBD1 might be the D (6 bases). In germline, CDR1 is SGHTA, CDR2 FQGNSA. Between the trimmed V and J ends, which lost 1 base and 7 bases, there was a span of 17 bases. This CDR3 is 16 amino acids long. The DNA for the CDR3 is TGTGCCAGCAGCTTAGGGCCGGGGGCCCCATCCCAGCCCCAGCATTTT. This codes for CASSLGPGAPSQPQHF.

This clone was observed a single time. This sequence joins TRBV29-1 and TRBJ1-2; 7 positions match TRBD1. Trimming at V came to 8 bases and at J to 4 bases, leaving 16 bases not matched to a gene. The CDR3 has 15 amino acids. Germline CDR1 and CDR2: SQVTM and ANQGSEA. In DNA form, the CDR3 reads TGCAGCACCCCAAGACAGGGCAACCCGTCCTATGGCTACACCTTC. Translation gives CSTPRQGNPSYGYTF. The complete variable domain, with remaining parts taken from reference TRBV29-1 and TRBJ1-2, reads SAVISQKPSRDICQRGTSLTIQCQVDSQVTMMFWYRQQPGQSLTLIATANQGSEATYESGFVIDKFPISRPNLTFSTLTVSNMSPEDSSIYLCSTPRQGNPSYGYTFGSGTRLTVV.

The chain joins TRBV14 to TRBJ1-2, with 7 positions matching TRBD1. Germline trimming cut 4 bases from V and 5 bases from J; bases unmatched to any gene: 4. CDR1 SGHDN and CDR2 FVKESK come from the germline V gene. The CDR3 covers 13 residues. For the CDR3, the DNA is TGTGCCAGCAGCCCAGACAGGGATTATGGCTACACCTTC. Protein: CASSPDRDYGYTF.

The rearrangement links TRBV7-2 to TRBJ2-7; D tentatively fits TRBD1 or TRBD2 (5 bases each). From germline, CDR1 is SGHTA and CDR2 FQGNSA. There are 12 residues in the CDR3. Trimming removed 11 bases at V and 2 bases at J, with 13 bases between. Here the CDR3 DNA reads TGTGCCTCCGGGGCAGGGACCTACGAGCAGTACTTC. Translated, it gives CASGAGTYEQYF.

A few counts support this clone. This chain links TRBV6-5 with TRBJ1-2, with D possibly TRBD1 on 6 matching bases. This CDR3 spans 14 amino acids. Germline values: CDR1 MNHEY, CDR2 SVGAGI. Deletions cut 8 bases from V and 4 bases from J, with 17 bases between. CDR3 loop: CASGKSDSFYGYTF. CDR3 bases: TGTGCCAGCGGGAAATCGGACAGCTTCTATGGCTACACCTTC.

The chain joins TRBV4-1 to TRBJ1-6; weak D call: TRBD1 (6 bases). This CDR3 is 16 amino acids long. Trimming pared 2 bases from V and 6 bases from J, leaving 14 bases between. CDR1 MGHRA and CDR2 YSYEKL come from the germline V gene. Written as DNA, the CDR3 is TGCGCCAGCAGCCAAACTCTGGGGGCCCTTAATTCACCCCTCCACTTT. Translated, it gives CASSQTLGALNSPLHF.

CDR3: CSVGQPLGEQYF. In DNA, the CDR3 is TGCAGCGTGGGACAGCCCTTGGGTGAGCAGTACTTC. The rearrangement links TRBV29-1 to TRBJ2-7, with 7 bases matching TRBD1. There are 12 residues in the CDR3. V dropped 6 bases and J dropped 7; count of bases not matched to a gene: 9. Per germline, CDR1 SQVTM and CDR2 ANQGSEA.